The 20 T cell receptor beta chains presented below share a single source sample, sequenced in a study of T cells after posttransplantation cyclophosphamide. Busulfan-fludarabine conditioning, marrow transplant, and cyclophosphamide on days +3 and +4 were administered. Sequencing was performed with immunoSEQ multiplex PCR; in TCRdb, only in-frame clones are kept and a portion is missing. The table records some 19,000 clones, approximately 74% of them present only once. Here the sequenced sample was PBMCs, taken after an allogeneic stem cell transplant with post-transplant cyclophosphamide. The receptors were sampled from a young adult male patient who received an allogeneic stem cell transplant from a related donor, was CMV-positive, and had acute GVHD only. Some T cells may trace back to the graft donor.

The V call is TRBV10-3, the J call TRBJ2-5, with D uncertain. The V gene lost 2 bases and the J gene lost 5 bases, with 9 bases spanning the gap. CDR1 and CDR2 (germline): ENHRY, SYGVKD. This CDR3 is 13 amino acids long. The CDR3 DNA follows: TGTGCCATCAGTGAGAATCCCGGGGAGACCCAGTACTTC. This gives the protein CAISENPGETQYF.

The chain recombines TRBV7-2 with TRBJ1-3, with D possibly matching TRBD1 (5 bases). CDR1 is SGHTA and CDR2 is FQGNSA in the germline V gene. Trimming cost V 5 bases and J 2 bases, with 13 bases left between them. The CDR3 is 15 residues long. CDR3 in DNA: TGTGCCAGCAGCCCCATGGGGGGTACTGGAAACACCATATATTTT. It specifies CASSPMGGTGNTIYF.

There are a few counts of this clone. The V call is TRBV28, the J call TRBJ2-2; 10 positions agree with TRBD1. Germline values: CDR1 MDHEN, CDR2 SYDVKM. The CDR3 is 16 residues long. V shed 2 bases, J shed 4 bases, and the junction held 4 bases outside the gene matches. The CDR3 region has the DNA TGTGCCAGCAGTTTAATCGGGACAGGGGCCACCGGGGAGCTGTTTTTT. Amino acid sequence: CASSLIGTGATGELFF.

This chain uses TRBV14 with TRBJ1-3; D is undetermined. Germline V gene data show CDR1 as SGHDN and CDR2 as FVKESK. The CDR3 has 13 amino acids. Trimming shortened V by 1 base and J by 4 bases, and 5 bases separated the two germline ends. The chain's CDR3 is CASSQVRGNTIYF. Written as DNA, the CDR3 is TGTGCCAGCAGCCAAGTGCGGGGAAACACCATATATTTT.

The chain uses TRBV7-3 and TRBJ2-2; D perhaps matches TRBD2 (6 bases). CDR3 size: 15 residues. Trimming took off 2 bases at V and 2 bases at J, with 9 bases between the two ends. The germline V gene encodes CDR1 SGHTA and CDR2 FQGTGA. CDR3 sequence (DNA): TGTGCCAGCAGCTTAGACGGGGGAAACACCGGGGAGCTGTTTTTT. It yields the protein CASSLDGGNTGELFF.

The genes are TRBV28 and TRBJ1-6; maybe TRBD1 (6 bases). Germline-derived CDR1 and CDR2 are MDHEN and SYDVKM. V dropped 6 bases and J dropped 7 bases, with 16 bases sitting between them. The CDR3 totals 15 residues. The CDR3 DNA is TGTGCCAGCAGCTGGCAGGGGATCGGGAATTCACCCCTCCACTTT. Translation: CASSWQGIGNSPLHF.

The sample holds one count of this clone. Written as DNA, the CDR3 is TGTGCCAGCAAGACGACAGGCTCTGGAAACACCATATATTTT. Protein: CASKTTGSGNTIYF. This sequence joins TRBV19 and TRBJ1-3; D possibly corresponds to TRBD1 (6 bases). Per the germline V gene, CDR1 is LNHDA and CDR2 is SQIVND (reference sequence). CDR3 length equals 14 residues. The V and J ends lost 9 bases and 0 bases respectively, with 12 bases between them.

V gene TRBV18 combines with J gene TRBJ1-2, with D unclear. The length of the CDR3 is 15 residues. The germline gives CDR1 KGHSH, CDR2 LQKENI. Trimming removed 0 bases at V and 0 bases at J, with 8 bases between. In DNA form, the CDR3 reads TGTGCCAGCTCACCACCGGCAGGAACTAACTATGGCTACACCTTC. Its translation: CASSPPAGTNYGYTF.

The chain couples TRBV10-2 to TRBJ1-3; the D gene is possibly TRBD1 (5 bases). Germline CDR1 WSHSY, CDR2 SAAADI. Trimming pared 6 bases from V and 1 base from J, leaving 10 bases between. CDR3 length equals 14 residues. The CDR3: CASSGTISGNTIYF. In DNA, the CDR3 is TGCGCCAGCAGCGGGACTATTTCTGGAAACACCATATATTTT.

The chain joins TRBV4-2 to TRBJ1-2; TRBD1 matches at 10 bases. This CDR3 is built from 17 residues. Germline CDR1 reads LGHNA; CDR2 reads YNFKEQ. The ends lost 0 bases at V and 4 bases at J; junction bases unmatched: 8. The CDR3 loop reads CASSQERAGQGGYGYTF. CDR3 DNA: TGTGCCAGCAGCCAAGAAAGGGCCGGACAGGGGGGCTATGGCTACACCTTC.

This clone was recorded many times. This chain connects TRBV5-4 to TRBJ2-7; tentatively, D is TRBD1 (5 bases). CDR3 length equals 14 residues. Germline-derived CDR1 and CDR2 are SGHNT and YYREEE (reference sequence). V gave up 1 base and J gave up 2 bases, with 10 bases separating them. CDR3 region: CASSLSIGAYEQYF. The DNA of the CDR3 is TGTGCCAGCAGCTTGAGTATAGGGGCCTACGAGCAGTACTTC.

This clone has at least ten counts. The chain recombines TRBV6-5 with TRBJ1-2; D is perhaps TRBD1 (6 bases). V was shortened by 6 bases and J by 5 bases, with 19 bases between the two germline ends. The CDR3 is 15 amino acids. Germline V gives CDR1 MNHEY, CDR2 SVGAGI. The CDR3 region is CASRDGGGGGYGYTF. DNA of the CDR3: TGTGCCAGCAGGGACGGCGGGGGCGGTGGGTATGGCTACACCTTC.

In its sample, this clone was seen a few times. The V call is TRBV10-3, the J call TRBJ1-2; D is possibly TRBD1 (5 bases). V was clipped by 7 bases and J by 6 bases, with 18 bases between them. Germline assignment: CDR1 ENHRY and CDR2 SYGVKD. CDR3 length: 14 residues. CDR3: CAITHIQVGDGYTF. The DNA of the CDR3 is TGTGCCATCACCCACATACAGGTTGGCGATGGCTACACCTTC.

V and J are TRBV6-5 and TRBJ1-4; possible D gene TRBD1, 6 bases. The CDR3 is 13 residues long. Germline CDR1 and CDR2: MNHEY and SVGAGI. Trimming took off 5 bases at V and 7 bases at J, with 11 bases between the two ends. The CDR3 loop reads CASSLQGREKLFF. The CDR3 DNA is TGTGCCAGCAGTCTACAGGGTCGTGAAAAACTGTTTTTT.

V is TRBV5-1 and J is TRBJ2-3; D might be TRBD1 (6 bases). The CDR3 is 15 amino acids. CDR1 SGHRS and CDR2 YFSETQ come from the germline V gene. V shed 6 bases and J shed 1 base, with 15 bases lying between them. The CDR3: CASNSRAGGTDTQYF. The DNA of the CDR3 is TGCGCCAGCAACTCAAGGGCAGGGGGCACAGATACGCAGTATTTT.

This sequence joins TRBV7-2 and TRBJ2-3, with a tentative D call TRBD2 (6 bases). CDR1 is SGHTA, CDR2 FQGNSA, per germline. The germline V and J ends were trimmed by 0 bases and 2 bases, with 9 bases remaining between them. The CDR3 is 15 amino acids. The CDR3 region has the DNA TGTGCCAGCAGCTTAGCGAGCGGGTTCACAGATACGCAGTATTTT. This sequence encodes CASSLASGFTDTQYF.

This clone was counted only a few times. The CDR3: CASSNRLSYNSPLHF. DNA of the CDR3: TGTGCCAGTAGTAACCGTCTCAGTTATAATTCACCCCTCCACTTT. V gene TRBV19 combines with J gene TRBJ1-6; D unresolved. The CDR3 has 15 amino acids. Trimming cost V 4 bases and J 4 bases, with 11 bases left between them. Germline loops: CDR1 LNHDA, CDR2 SQIVND (reference sequence).

This chain uses TRBV4-2 with TRBJ2-1; 10 bases are a match to TRBD1. J was trimmed by 5 bases and V by 1 base; bases with no gene match: 5. The CDR3 runs to 16 residues. The germline CDR1 and CDR2 sequences are LGHNA and YNFKEQ. CDR3 residues: CASSQVDRGVNNEQFF. In DNA form, the CDR3 reads TGTGCCAGCAGCCAAGTGGACAGGGGGGTAAACAATGAGCAGTTCTTC.

The chain uses TRBV2 and TRBJ2-2; 9 positions agree with TRBD2. This CDR3 has 15 residues. Germline V gene sequence: CDR1 SNHLY, CDR2 FYNNEI. Trimming took 11 bases from V and 2 from J; bases not matched to a gene: 9. The CDR3 DNA follows: TGTGCCTGTGGGAAACTAGCGGGCAACACCGGGGAGCTGTTTTTT. Amino acid sequence: CACGKLAGNTGELFF.

This clone was counted a few times. A read error is likely here: a far larger clone is one base away. The same CDR3 can be traced to other DNA sequences in this sample. The chain employs TRBV4-1 and TRBJ1-5, with 7 bases identical to TRBD1. The V gene's germline CDR1 is MGHRA and CDR2 YSYEKL. The CDR3 totals 16 residues. V lost 0 bases and J lost 15; bases outside the gene matches: 17. CDR3 amino acids: CASSQDLGQAFSPLHF. The CDR3 nucleotides read TGCGCCAGCAGCCAAGATCTCGGACAGGCCTTCTCTCCCTTGCATTTT.